The source of this T cell receptor beta chain is a study of cytomegalovirus exposure and HLA in healthy donors. Worth noting for this clone: Antigen specificity is unknown. The junction departs from germline at one end; a sequencing error may be responsible.

Study results and caveats: A later analysis revealed that TCR association rates differed between HLA loci, peaking at DRB1 and bottoming out at HLA-C. Later work found most CMV-associated TCR beta chains apparently HLA-restricted.

PCR was performed using 60 Vbeta and 13 Jbeta primers. Some clones are missing from TCRdb's copy, which holds only in-frame ones; the method was immunoSEQ multiplex PCR. The sample carries some 100,000 clones, 60% to 80% recorded once. The TCR originated in a young woman in good health and CMV-seropositive. Sequenced sample: PBMCs.

DNA of the CDR3: TGCTCCAGCAGCCAAGGCCCCGACAACAGCTTCTACGAGCAGTACTTC. Amino acid sequence: CSSSQGPDNSFYEQYF. The genes are TRBV4-3 and TRBJ2-7; D uncertain. CDR1 and CDR2 (germline): LGHNA, YSLEER. The CDR3 spans 16 residues.